The T cell receptor beta chain under discussion was sequenced for a study of cytomegalovirus exposure and HLA in healthy donors. Amplification used 60 Vbeta primers and 13 Jbeta primers. Profiled with immunoSEQ multiplex PCR; TCRdb holds only in-frame clones, not every one. This sample has about 130,000 clones, with 70% to 75% found just once. The CDR3 contains 15 residues. Germline V gene sequence: CDR1 MDHEN, CDR2 SYDVKM. Trimming took 4 bases from V and 3 from J; bases not matched to a gene: 6. This TCR was sampled from a male donor in good health and CMV-seronegative. The chain joins TRBV28 to TRBJ2-7, with TRBD2 identical over 10 bases. The sequencing input was PBMCs. The CDR3 spells CASSSSSGSDYEQYF. The DNA of the CDR3 is TGTGCCAGCAGTTCCTCTAGCGGGAGTGACTACGAGCAGTACTTC.